The 2 T cell receptor beta chains below come from one sample, sequenced in a study of blood T cell repertoires in COVID-19. Profiling relied on immunoSEQ multiplex PCR, and the TCRdb table lists in-frame clones only, not all of them. Of tens of thousands of clones in the sample, more than 75% are singletons; the top ten hold roughly a tenth. Sequenced material: PBMCs or T cells enriched from blood (not recorded which). These receptors all come from a woman in her thirties or forties who had recovered from COVID-19.

V and J are TRBV19 and TRBJ2-1; a possible D gene is TRBD2 (5 bases). Germline V CDR1 and CDR2: LNHDA, SQIVND (reference sequence). This CDR3 contains 14 residues. Trimming removed 6 bases at V and 8 bases at J, with 17 bases between. The CDR3 here is CASRTGEGQYEQFF. CDR3 coding DNA: TGTGCCAGTAGGACCGGCGAGGGTCAGTATGAGCAGTTCTTC. The full variable domain, in which reference TRBV19 and TRBJ2-1 provide the parts outside the CDR3, is DGGITQSPKYLFRKEGQNVTLSCEQNLNHDAMYWYRQDPGQGLRLIYYSQIVNDFQKGDIAEGYSVSREKKESFPLTVTSAQKNPTAFYLCASRTGEGQYEQFFGPGTRLTVL.

V and J are TRBV28 and TRBJ1-4; 7 nucleotides line up with TRBD1. J lost 8 bases, V lost 6 bases, and 9 bases had no gene match. The V gene's germline CDR1 is MDHEN and CDR2 SYDVKM. The CDR3 totals 14 residues. Written as DNA, the CDR3 is TGTGCCAGCAGCCAGACAGGGATCAGGGAAAAACTGTTTTTT. This codes for CASSQTGIREKLFF.